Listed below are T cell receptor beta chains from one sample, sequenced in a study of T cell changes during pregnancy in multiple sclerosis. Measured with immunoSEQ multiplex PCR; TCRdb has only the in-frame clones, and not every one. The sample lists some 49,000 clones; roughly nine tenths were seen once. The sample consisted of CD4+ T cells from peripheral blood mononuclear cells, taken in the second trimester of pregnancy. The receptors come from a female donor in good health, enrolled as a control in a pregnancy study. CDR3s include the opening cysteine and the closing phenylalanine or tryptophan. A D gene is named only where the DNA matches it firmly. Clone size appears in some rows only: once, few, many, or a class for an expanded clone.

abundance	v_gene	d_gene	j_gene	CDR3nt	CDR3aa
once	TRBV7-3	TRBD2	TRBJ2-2	TGTGCCAGCAGCCCCCAGCTAGCGGTCACCGGGGAGCTGTTTTTT	CASSPQLAVTGELFF
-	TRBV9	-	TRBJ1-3	TGTGCCAGCAGCGCCAGACAAAGCTCTGGAAACACCATATATTTT	CASSARQSSGNTIYF
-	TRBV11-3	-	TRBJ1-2	TGTGCCAGCAGCCCCCGTGGGGGGGGCCCTTCCGACTATGGCTACACCTTC	CASSPRGGGPSDYGYTF
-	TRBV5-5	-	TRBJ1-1	TGTGCCAGCAGCTTGGCCGCGGGGGTCACTGAAGCTTTCTTT	CASSLAAGVTEAFF
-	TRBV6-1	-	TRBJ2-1	TGTGCCAGCAGGGAGGCGGGGGCTTACAATGAGCAGTTCTTC	CASREAGAYNEQFF
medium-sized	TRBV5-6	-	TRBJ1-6	TGTGCCAGCAGCCCCTGGGCCAAACTCTCCTATAATTCACCCCTCCACTTT	CASSPWAKLSYNSPLHF
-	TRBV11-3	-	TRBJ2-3	TGTGCCAGCAGCCCCGCGGGGGCGGATACGCAGTATTTT	CASSPAGADTQYF
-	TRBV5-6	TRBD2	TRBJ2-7	TGTGCCAGCAGTCAACTAGCGGGGGGGACCTACGAGCAGTACTTC	CASSQLAGGTYEQYF
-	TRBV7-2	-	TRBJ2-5	TGTGCCAGCAGCTACGGTTTCACAGAGACCCAGTACTTC	CASSYGFTETQYF
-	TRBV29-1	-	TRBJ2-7	TGCAGCGTTCGCGACACATCCTACGAGCAGTACTTC	CSVRDTSYEQYF
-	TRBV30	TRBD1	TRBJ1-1	TGTGCCTGGAGTGTAGGTGGGACAGGAGAAGCTTTCTTT	CAWSVGGTGEAFF
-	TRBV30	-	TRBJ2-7	TGTGCCTGGAGTCTGTCGACGGGTAACGAGCAGTACTTC	CAWSLSTGNEQYF
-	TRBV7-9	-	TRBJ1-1	TGTGCCAGCACCCTGATGGGCGGGCCGGCGAACACTGAAGCTTTCTTT	CASTLMGGPANTEAFF
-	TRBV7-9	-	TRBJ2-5	TGTGCCAGCAGCGCCTCTAGGGGTGTGACCCAGTACTTC	CASSASRGVTQYF
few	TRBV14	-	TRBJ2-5	TGTGCCAGCAGCCAGGGTGGACTCGAAGAGACCCAGTACTTC	CASSQGGLEETQYF
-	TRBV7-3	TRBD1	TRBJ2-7	TGTGCCAGCAGCTTAAACGCCAGGGGGACGGAGTACTTC	CASSLNARGTEYF
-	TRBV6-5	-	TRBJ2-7	TGTGCCAGCAGTTTGTATCCGGGAATCAACGAGCAGTACTTC	CASSLYPGINEQYF
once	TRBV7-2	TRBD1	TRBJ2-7	TGTGCCAGCAGCTCCCAGGGGGCGCAGTACGAGCAGTACTTC	CASSSQGAQYEQYF
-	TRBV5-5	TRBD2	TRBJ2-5	TGTGCCAGCAGCTTGGGGCTAACTAGCGGGGGGGCCGGGGAGACCCAGTACTTC	CASSLGLTSGGAGETQYF
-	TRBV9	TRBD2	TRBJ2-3	TGTGCCAGCAGCGTCCAACTAGCGACCACCGCGGATACGCAGTATTTT	CASSVQLATTADTQYF
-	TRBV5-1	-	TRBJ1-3	TGCGCCAGCAGCTTGGCCCAGGCTTCTGGAAACACCATATATTTT	CASSLAQASGNTIYF
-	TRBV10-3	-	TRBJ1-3	TGTGCCATCAGTGGCGGGACCTCTGGAAACACCATATATTTT	CAISGGTSGNTIYF
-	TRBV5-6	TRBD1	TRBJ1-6	TGTGCCAGCAGCCCCGGACAGGGAAGTTCACCCCTCCACTTT	CASSPGQGSSPLHF
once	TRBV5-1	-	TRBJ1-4	TGCGCCAGCCGCGATCTGTCAGGGGCTTCAACTAATGAAAAACTGTTTTTT	CASRDLSGASTNEKLFF
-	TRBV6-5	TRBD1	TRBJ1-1	TGTGCCAGCAGTTACCGACAGGGCACTGAAGCTTTCTTT	CASSYRQGTEAFF
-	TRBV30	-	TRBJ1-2	TGTGCCTGGAGTGAACAGGGCTATGGCTACACCTTC	CAWSEQGYGYTF
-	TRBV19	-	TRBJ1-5	TGTGCCAGTTCTAACCAGGGACTGAGCAATCAGCCCCAGCATTTT	CASSNQGLSNQPQHF
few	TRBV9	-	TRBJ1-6	TGTGCCAGCAGCACCCGCGGACAGAATAATTCACCCCTCCACTTT	CASSTRGQNNSPLHF
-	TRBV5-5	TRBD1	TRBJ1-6	TGTGCCAGCAGCAGGGGACAGGATAATTCACCCCTCCACTTT	CASSRGQDNSPLHF